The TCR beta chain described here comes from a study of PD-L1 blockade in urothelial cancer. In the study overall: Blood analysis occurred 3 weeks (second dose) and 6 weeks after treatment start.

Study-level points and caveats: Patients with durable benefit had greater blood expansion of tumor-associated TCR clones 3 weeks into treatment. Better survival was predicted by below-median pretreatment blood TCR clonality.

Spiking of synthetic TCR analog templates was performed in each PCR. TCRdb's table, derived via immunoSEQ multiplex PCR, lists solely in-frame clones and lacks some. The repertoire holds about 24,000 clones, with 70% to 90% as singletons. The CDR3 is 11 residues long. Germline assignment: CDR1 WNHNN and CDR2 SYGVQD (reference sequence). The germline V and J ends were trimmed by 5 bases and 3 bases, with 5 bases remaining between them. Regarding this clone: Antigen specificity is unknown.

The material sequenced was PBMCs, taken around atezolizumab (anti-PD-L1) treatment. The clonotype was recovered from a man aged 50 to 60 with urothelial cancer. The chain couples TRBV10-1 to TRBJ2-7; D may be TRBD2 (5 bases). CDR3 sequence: CASSRGYEQYF. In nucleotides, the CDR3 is TGCGCCAGCAGTCGGGGCTACGAGCAGTACTTC.